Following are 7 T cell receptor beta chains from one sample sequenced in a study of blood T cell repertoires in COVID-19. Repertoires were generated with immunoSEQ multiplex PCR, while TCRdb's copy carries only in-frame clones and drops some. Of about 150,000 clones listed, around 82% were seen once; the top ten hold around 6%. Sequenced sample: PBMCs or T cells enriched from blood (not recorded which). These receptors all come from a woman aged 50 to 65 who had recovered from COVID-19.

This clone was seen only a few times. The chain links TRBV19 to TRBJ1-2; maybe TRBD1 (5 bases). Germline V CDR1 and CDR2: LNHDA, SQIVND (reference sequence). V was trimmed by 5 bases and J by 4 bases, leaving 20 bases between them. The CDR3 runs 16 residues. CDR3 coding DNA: TGTGCCAGTAGTGACCCAGCGGGACCCGACGGCTATGGCTACACCTTC. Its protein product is CASSDPAGPDGYGYTF.

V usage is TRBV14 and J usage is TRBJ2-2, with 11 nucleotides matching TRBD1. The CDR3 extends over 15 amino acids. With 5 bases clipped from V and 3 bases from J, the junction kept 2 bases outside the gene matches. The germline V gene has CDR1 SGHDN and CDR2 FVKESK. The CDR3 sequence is CASSWGQGDTGELFF. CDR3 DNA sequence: TGTGCCAGCAGCTGGGGACAGGGGGACACCGGGGAGCTGTTTTTT.

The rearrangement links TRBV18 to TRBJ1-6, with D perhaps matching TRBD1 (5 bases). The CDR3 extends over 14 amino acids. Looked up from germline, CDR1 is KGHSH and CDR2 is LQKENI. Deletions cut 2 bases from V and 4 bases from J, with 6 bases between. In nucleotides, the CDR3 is TGTGCCAGCTCACCAGCAGGGTATAATTCACCCCTCCACTTT. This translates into CASSPAGYNSPLHF.

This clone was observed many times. CDR3 residues: CASSDGVSGDSGELFF. CDR3 nucleotide sequence: TGTGCCAGCAGTGACGGAGTTAGCGGGGATTCCGGGGAGCTGTTTTTT. The chain couples TRBV6-4 to TRBJ2-2, with 8 bases matching TRBD2. The germline gives CDR1 MRHNA, CDR2 SNTAGT. The V segment lost 2 bases and the J segment 6 bases; nucleotides outside the gene matches: 8. This CDR3 has 16 residues.

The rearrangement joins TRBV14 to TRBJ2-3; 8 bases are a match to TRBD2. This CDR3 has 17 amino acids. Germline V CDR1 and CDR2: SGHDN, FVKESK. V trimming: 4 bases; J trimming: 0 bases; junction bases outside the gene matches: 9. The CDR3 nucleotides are TGTGCCAGCAGCCCCATTCTGGGCGGGGGGAGCACAGATACGCAGTATTTT. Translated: CASSPILGGGSTDTQYF.

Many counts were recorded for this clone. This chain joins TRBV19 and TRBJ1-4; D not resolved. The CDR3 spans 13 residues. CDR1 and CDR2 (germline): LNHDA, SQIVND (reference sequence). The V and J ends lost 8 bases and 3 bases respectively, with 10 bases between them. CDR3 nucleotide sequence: TGTGCCAGTCACTCTACTTCTAATGAAAAACTGTTTTTT. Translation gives CASHSTSNEKLFF.

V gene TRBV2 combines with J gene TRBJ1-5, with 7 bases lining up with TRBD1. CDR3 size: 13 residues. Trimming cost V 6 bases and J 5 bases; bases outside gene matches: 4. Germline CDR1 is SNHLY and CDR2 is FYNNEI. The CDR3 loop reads CASRGDSDQPQHF. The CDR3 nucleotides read TGTGCCAGCAGGGGGGACAGTGATCAGCCCCAGCATTTT.